The sequence of this T cell receptor (beta chain) was determined in a study of CD8 T cells in ankylosing spondylitis. Study findings and constraints: Researchers reportedly found disease-linked clones significantly enriched in matched ankylosing spondylitis synovial fluid.

Scientists made TCR beta libraries using quantitative 5'-RACE with molecular barcodes. TCRdb reprocessed the 5' RACE reads via MiXCR and lists one record per CDR3 protein. Among roughly 180,000 distinct CDR3 sequences listed, 11% were seen once. Between the trimmed V and J ends, which lost 3 bases and 5 bases, there was a span of 11 bases. The length of the CDR3 is 14 residues. Germline V gene data show CDR1 as SGHAT and CDR2 as FQNNGV. In its sample, this clonotype was seen a few times. Its antigen remains unidentified. This sequence joins TRBV11-2 and TRBJ2-4; D unresolved. The sequence derives from a male donor with ankylosing spondylitis or in good health (not recorded which). Input material: blood, either unsorted or a sorted T cell fraction (not recorded which). The CDR3 DNA is TGTGCCAGCAGCTTTCAGCTTAGCCAAAACATTCAGTACTTC. The encoded protein is CASSFQLSQNIQYF.